What follows are 13 T cell receptor beta chains derived from one specimen sequenced in a study of blood T cells in healthy people across ages. Primed by a sample-barcoded 5' primer and a J-beta primer mix, a second PCR proceeded for roughly 6 to 12 cycles. MiXCR, applied by TCRdb to the 5' RACE reads, yields one record per CDR3 protein. This sample has fewer than 900,000 distinct CDR3 sequences; about half occur once, and the top ten carry around a third. The sequenced sample consisted of blood. These receptors all come from a woman aged 60-75 years in good health.

This rearrangement joins TRBV6-6 to TRBJ1-2; D ambiguous. This CDR3 has 12 residues. Trimming removed 4 bases from V and 6 bases from J, with 9 bases in between. The germline gives CDR1 MNHNY, CDR2 SVGAGI (reference sequence). Here the CDR3 DNA reads TGTGCCAGCAGTTCAAGTTCGGATGGCTACACCTTC. Its protein is CASSSSSDGYTF.

The count of this clonotype is one. The chain has TRBV20-1 and TRBJ2-5; the D is unclear. V was trimmed by 2 bases and J by 2 bases, leaving 15 bases between them. In germline, CDR1 is DFQATT, CDR2 SNEGSKA (reference sequence). The CDR3 is 15 residues long. CDR3: CSARLYGGKQETQYF. The DNA of the CDR3 is TGCAGTGCTAGACTATATGGCGGAAAACAAGAGACCCAGTACTTC.

A remark on this clonotype: A much larger clone lies one base from this, so it may be a read error. This CDR3 reads CATSKDWSDREDEQYF. CDR3 DNA: TGTGCCACCAGCAAAGATTGGTCCGACAGGGAGGACGAGCAGTACTTC. This chain joins TRBV15 and TRBJ2-7, with a tentative D call TRBD1 (7 bases). Germline CDR1 reads LNHNV; CDR2 reads YYDKDF (reference sequence). The CDR3 extends over 16 amino acids. Trimming took 4 bases from V and 5 from J, leaving 21 bases between them.

In this sample, this clonotype turned up once. This chain joins TRBV6-2 or TRBV6-3 and TRBJ1-5; 8 bases fit TRBD1. Germline V gives CDR1 MNHEY, CDR2 SVGEGT. The CDR3 loop spans 15 amino acids. V dropped 5 bases and J dropped 2; count of bases not matched to a gene: 5. The DNA for the CDR3 is TGTGCCAGCAGTCGGACAGGGCGAGGCAATCAGCCCCAGCATTTT. Its protein is CASSRTGRGNQPQHF.

The V and J genes are TRBV3-1 and TRBJ2-1; D might be TRBD2 (6 bases). Trimming took 4 bases from V and 0 from J, leaving 16 bases between them. The CDR3 extends over 17 amino acids. Looked up from germline, CDR1 is LGHDT and CDR2 is YNNKEL (reference sequence). CDR3 sequence: CASSRTAAGSSYNEQFF. The CDR3 coding sequence is TGTGCCAGCAGCCGAACAGCAGCGGGTAGCTCCTACAATGAGCAGTTCTTC.

The V gene is TRBV18, the J gene TRBJ2-5; 16 bases are a match to TRBD2. After removal of 2 bases from V and 3 bases from J, the junction contained 0 bases not matched to a gene. CDR3 size: 16 residues. Germline loops: CDR1 KGHSH, CDR2 LQKENI. The CDR3 sequence: CASSPGTSGREETQYF. CDR3 in DNA: TGTGCCAGCTCACCAGGGACTAGCGGGAGGGAAGAGACCCAGTACTTC. The variable domain in full, with the rest retrieved from reference TRBV18 and TRBJ2-5, is NAGVMQNPRHLVRRRGQEARLRCSPMKGHSHVYWYRQLPEEGLKFMVYLQKENIIDESGMPKERFSAEFPKEGPSILRIQQVVRGDSAAYFCASSPGTSGREETQYFGPGTRLLVL.

The rearrangement links TRBV2 to TRBJ2-3; D may be TRBD2 (5 bases). Looked up from germline, CDR1 is SNHLY and CDR2 is FYNNEI. The CDR3 covers 14 residues. V was cut by 4 bases and J by 5 bases, with 13 bases left in between. DNA for the CDR3: TGTGCCAGCAGTGGTGTTGCGGGTGTAGATACGCAGTATTTT. This codes for CASSGVAGVDTQYF.

This clonotype occurred a few times. The chain has TRBV29-1 and TRBJ2-3; 7 bases line up with TRBD2. The CDR3 covers 14 residues. Germline lookup yields CDR1 SQVTM and CDR2 ANQGSEA. V shed 3 bases and J 4 bases; nucleotides not matched to a gene: 7. This chain's CDR3 is CSVDWGRAPDTQYF. Here the CDR3 DNA reads TGCAGCGTTGATTGGGGGAGGGCCCCAGATACGCAGTATTTT.

In regard to this clonotype: At one of its ends the junction is not consistent with the germline gene, which may arise from a read error. V is TRBV6-5 and J is TRBJ2-5, with TRBD1 as a possible D gene (6 bases). Germline V lookup: CDR1 MNHEY, CDR2 SVGAGI. CDR3 length: 16 amino acids. The CDR3 spells CAGSFFGTGRQETQYF. Written as DNA, the CDR3 is TGTGCCGGCAGTTTTTTCGGTACAGGGAGACAAGAGACCCAGTACTTC.

This clonotype showed up just a few times. The chain is built from TRBV7-7 and TRBJ2-3; 7 nucleotides line up with TRBD1. This CDR3 comprises 14 residues. V lost 1 base to trimming and J lost 6 bases; unmatched junction nucleotides: 4. Germline V lookup: CDR1 SSHAT, CDR2 FNYEAQ (reference sequence). This CDR3 is CASSLEGAGDTQYF. The CDR3 DNA is TGTGCCAGCAGCTTAGAGGGGGCGGGTGATACGCAGTATTTT.

The CDR3 sequence is CASSQEVSGGYEQYF. CDR3 nucleotide sequence: TGTGCCAGCAGCCAAGAGGTGTCAGGGGGCTACGAGCAGTACTTC. This chain joins TRBV4-2 and TRBJ2-7, with 7 bases fitting TRBD1. V was clipped by 0 bases and J by 3 bases; unmatched bases: 5. Germline CDR1 and CDR2: LGHNA and YNFKEQ. The CDR3 consists of 15 residues.

The J gene is TRBJ2-1, the V gene TRBV30; D ambiguous. Between the trimmed V and J ends, which lost 6 bases and 0 bases, there was a span of 12 bases. The CDR3 contains 14 residues. CDR1 is GTSNPN and CDR2 is SVGIG in the germline V gene (reference sequence). In DNA, the CDR3 is TGTGCCTGCAACCCCTACCGCTCCTACAATGAGCAGTTCTTC. This translates into CACNPYRSYNEQFF.

The chain is built from TRBV7-9 and TRBJ2-7; TRBD1 matches at 7 bases. The germline CDR1 and CDR2 sequences are SEHNR and FQNEAQ (reference sequence). The CDR3 totals 13 residues. Trimming at V came to 5 bases and at J to 6 bases, leaving 7 bases not matched to a gene. The CDR3 spells CASSLSTGCEQYF. The CDR3 DNA sequence: TGTGCCAGCAGCCTATCGACAGGGTGCGAGCAGTACTTC.